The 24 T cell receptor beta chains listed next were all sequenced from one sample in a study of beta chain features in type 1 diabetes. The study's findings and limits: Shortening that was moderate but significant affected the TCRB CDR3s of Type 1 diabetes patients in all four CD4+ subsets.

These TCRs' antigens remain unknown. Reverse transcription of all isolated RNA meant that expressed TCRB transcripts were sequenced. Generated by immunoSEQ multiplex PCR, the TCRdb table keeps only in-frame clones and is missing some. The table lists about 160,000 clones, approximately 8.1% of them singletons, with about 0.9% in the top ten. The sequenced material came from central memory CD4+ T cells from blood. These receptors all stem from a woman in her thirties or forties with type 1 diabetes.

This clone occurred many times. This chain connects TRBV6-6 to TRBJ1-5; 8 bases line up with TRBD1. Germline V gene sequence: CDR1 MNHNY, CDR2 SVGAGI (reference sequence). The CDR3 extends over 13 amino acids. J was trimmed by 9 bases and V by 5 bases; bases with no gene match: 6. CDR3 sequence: CASSLTGDSPQHF. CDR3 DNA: TGTGCCAGCAGTCTGACAGGGGATTCGCCCCAGCATTTT.

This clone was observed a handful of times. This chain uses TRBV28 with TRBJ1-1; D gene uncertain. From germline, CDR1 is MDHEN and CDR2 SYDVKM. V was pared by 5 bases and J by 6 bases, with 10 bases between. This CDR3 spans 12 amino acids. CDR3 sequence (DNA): TGTGCCAGCAGTCCCCGGAGCCCTGAAGCTTTCTTT. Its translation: CASSPRSPEAFF.

The CDR3 region has the DNA TGTGCCAGCAGCTTGCCGCAGGGTAATGACTCACCCCTCCACTTT. It is translated as CASSLPQGNDSPLHF. The rearrangement links TRBV5-4 to TRBJ1-6; D is perhaps TRBD1 (5 bases). The CDR3 runs 15 residues. Germline lookup yields CDR1 SGHNT and CDR2 YYREEE (reference sequence). V was pared by 1 base and J by 10 bases, with 15 bases between.

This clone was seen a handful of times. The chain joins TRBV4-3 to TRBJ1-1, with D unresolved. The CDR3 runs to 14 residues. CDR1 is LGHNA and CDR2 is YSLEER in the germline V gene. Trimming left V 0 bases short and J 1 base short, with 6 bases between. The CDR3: CASSQDSGNTEAFF. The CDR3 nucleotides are TGCGCCAGCAGCCAAGATTCGGGGAACACTGAAGCTTTCTTT.

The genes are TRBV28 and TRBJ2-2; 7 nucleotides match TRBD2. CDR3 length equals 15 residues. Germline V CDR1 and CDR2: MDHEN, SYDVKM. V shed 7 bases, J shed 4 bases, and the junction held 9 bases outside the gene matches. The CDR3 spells CASTTGGGPTGELFF. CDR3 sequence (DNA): TGTGCCAGCACCACAGGCGGGGGTCCCACCGGGGAGCTGTTTTTT.

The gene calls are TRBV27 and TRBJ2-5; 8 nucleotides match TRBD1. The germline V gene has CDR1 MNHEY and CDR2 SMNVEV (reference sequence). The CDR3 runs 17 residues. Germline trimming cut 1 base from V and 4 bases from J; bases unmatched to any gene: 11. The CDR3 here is CASSLLPAGQGGETQYF. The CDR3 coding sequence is TGTGCCAGCAGTTTATTGCCGGCCGGACAGGGAGGAGAGACCCAGTACTTC.

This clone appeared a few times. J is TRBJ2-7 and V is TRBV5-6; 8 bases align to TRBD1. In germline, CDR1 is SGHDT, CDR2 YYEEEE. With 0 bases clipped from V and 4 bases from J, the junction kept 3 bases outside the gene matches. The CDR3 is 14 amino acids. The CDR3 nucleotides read TGTGCCAGCAGCTTGGGACAGGGGTGGTACGAGCAGTACTTC. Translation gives CASSLGQGWYEQYF. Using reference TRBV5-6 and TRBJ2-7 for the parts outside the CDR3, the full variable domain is DAGVTQSPTHLIKTRGQQVTLRCSPKSGHDTVSWYQQALGQGPQFIFQYYEEEERQRGNFPDRFSGHQFPNYSSELNVNALLLGDSALYLCASSLGQGWYEQYFGPGTRLTVT.

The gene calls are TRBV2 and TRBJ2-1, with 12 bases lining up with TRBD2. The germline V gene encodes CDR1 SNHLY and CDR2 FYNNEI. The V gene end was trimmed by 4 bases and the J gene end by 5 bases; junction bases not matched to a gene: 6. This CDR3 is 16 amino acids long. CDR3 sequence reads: CASSARTSGEDNEQFF. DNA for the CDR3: TGTGCCAGCAGTGCCCGGACTAGCGGGGAGGACAATGAGCAGTTCTTC.

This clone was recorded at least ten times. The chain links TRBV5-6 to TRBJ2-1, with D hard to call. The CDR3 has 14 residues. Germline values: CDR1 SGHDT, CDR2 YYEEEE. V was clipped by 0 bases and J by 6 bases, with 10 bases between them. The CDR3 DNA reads TGTGCCAGCAGCTTGGCAGTTAGCCTCAATGAGCAGTTCTTC. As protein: CASSLAVSLNEQFF.

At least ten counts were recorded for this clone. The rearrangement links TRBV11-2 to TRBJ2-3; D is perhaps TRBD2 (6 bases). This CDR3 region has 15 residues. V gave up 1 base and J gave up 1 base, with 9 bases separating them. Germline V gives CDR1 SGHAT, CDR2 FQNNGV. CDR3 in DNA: TGTGCCAGCAGCTTAGCTAGCGAAGGCACAGATACGCAGTATTTT. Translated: CASSLASEGTDTQYF.

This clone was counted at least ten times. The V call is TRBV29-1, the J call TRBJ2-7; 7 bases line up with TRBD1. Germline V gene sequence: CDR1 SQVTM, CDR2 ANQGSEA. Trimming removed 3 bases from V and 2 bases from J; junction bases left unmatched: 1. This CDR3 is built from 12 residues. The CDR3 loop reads CSVEGTAYEQYF. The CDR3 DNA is TGCAGCGTTGAGGGGACAGCCTACGAGCAGTACTTC.

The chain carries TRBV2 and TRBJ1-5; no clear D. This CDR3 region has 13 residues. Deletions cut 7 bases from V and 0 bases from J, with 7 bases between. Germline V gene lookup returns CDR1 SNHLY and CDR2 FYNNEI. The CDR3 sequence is CASTRLSNQPQHF. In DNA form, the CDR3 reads TGTGCCAGCACCAGACTTAGCAATCAGCCCCAGCATTTT.

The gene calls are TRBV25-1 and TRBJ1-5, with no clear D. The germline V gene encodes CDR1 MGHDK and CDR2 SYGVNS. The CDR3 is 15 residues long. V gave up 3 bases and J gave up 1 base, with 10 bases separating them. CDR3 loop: CASSERGRSNQPQHF. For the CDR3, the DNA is TGTGCCAGCAGTGAGCGTGGGAGGAGCAATCAGCCCCAGCATTTT.

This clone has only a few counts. CDR3 DNA sequence: TGCGCCAGCAGCGCTAGCGGACTACGCACAGATACGCAGTATTTT. This translates into CASSASGLRTDTQYF. The chain carries TRBV5-1 and TRBJ2-3; 7 positions match TRBD2. The V gene's germline CDR1 is SGHRS and CDR2 YFSETQ. The junction had 6 bases not matched to a gene; V was cut back by 4 bases and J by 1 base. The CDR3 has 15 amino acids. Together with reference TRBV5-1 and TRBJ2-3, the CDR3 gives the full variable domain: KAGVTQTPRYLIKTRGQQVTLSCSPISGHRSVSWYQQTPGQGLQFLFEYFSETQRNKGNFPGRFSGRQFSNSRSEMNVSTLELGDSALYLCASSASGLRTDTQYFGPGTRLTVL.

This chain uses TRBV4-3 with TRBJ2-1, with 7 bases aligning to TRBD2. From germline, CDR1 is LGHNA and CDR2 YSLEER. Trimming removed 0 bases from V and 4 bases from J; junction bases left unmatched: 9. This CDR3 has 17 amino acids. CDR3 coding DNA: TGCGCCAGCAGCCAAGAATCTACGGCTAGCGGTTACAATGAGCAGTTCTTC. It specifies CASSQESTASGYNEQFF.

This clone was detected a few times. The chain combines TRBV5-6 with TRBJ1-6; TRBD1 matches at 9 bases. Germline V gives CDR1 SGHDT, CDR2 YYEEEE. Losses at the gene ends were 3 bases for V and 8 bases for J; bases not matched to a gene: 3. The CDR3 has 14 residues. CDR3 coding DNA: TGTGCCAGCAGCTGGGACAGGGCCTATTCACCCCTCCACTTT. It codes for CASSWDRAYSPLHF.

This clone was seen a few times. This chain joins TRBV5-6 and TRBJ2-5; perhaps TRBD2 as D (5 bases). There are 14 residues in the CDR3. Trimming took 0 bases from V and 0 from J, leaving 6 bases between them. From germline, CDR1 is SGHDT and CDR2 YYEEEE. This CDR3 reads CASSLAGNQETQYF. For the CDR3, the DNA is TGTGCCAGCAGCTTGGCGGGGAACCAAGAGACCCAGTACTTC.

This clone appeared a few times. In DNA form, the CDR3 reads TGTGCCAGCAGCAATACAGGGGCCGGGGAGCTGTTTTTT. It encodes CASSNTGAGELFF. The chain employs TRBV11-3 and TRBJ2-2, with 7 bases lining up with TRBD1. In germline, CDR1 is SGHNT, CDR2 YENEEA. The V and J ends lost 5 bases and 6 bases, in that order; junction bases with no gene match: 3. The CDR3 runs 13 residues. The variable domain in full, with the rest retrieved from reference TRBV11-3 and TRBJ2-2, is EAGVVQSPRYKIIEKKQPVAFWCNPISGHNTLYWYLQNLGQGPELLIRYENEEAVDDSQLPKDRFSAERLKGVDSTLKIQPAELGDSAVYLCASSNTGAGELFFGEGSRLTVL.

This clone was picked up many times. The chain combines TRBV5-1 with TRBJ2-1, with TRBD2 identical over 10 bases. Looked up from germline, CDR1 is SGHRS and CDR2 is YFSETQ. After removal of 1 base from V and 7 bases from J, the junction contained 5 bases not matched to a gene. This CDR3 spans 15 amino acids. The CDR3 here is CASSLMLAGENEQFF. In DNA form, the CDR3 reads TGCGCCAGCAGCTTGATGCTAGCGGGAGAAAATGAGCAGTTCTTC. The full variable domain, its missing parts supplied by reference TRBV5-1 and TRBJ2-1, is KAGVTQTPRYLIKTRGQQVTLSCSPISGHRSVSWYQQTPGQGLQFLFEYFSETQRNKGNFPGRFSGRQFSNSRSEMNVSTLELGDSALYLCASSLMLAGENEQFFGPGTRLTVL.

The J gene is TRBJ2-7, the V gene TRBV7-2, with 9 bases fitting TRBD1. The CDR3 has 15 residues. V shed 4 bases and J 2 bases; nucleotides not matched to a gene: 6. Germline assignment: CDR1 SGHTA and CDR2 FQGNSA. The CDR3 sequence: CASSSGQGNTYEQYF. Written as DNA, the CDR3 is TGTGCCAGCAGCTCCGGACAGGGGAACACCTACGAGCAGTACTTC.

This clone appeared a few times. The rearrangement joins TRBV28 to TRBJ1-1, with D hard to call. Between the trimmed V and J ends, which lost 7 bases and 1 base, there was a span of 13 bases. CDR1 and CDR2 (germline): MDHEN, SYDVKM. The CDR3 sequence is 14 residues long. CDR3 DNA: TGTGCCAGCATCGAAGCGGGCGGGAACACTGAAGCTTTCTTT. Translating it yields CASIEAGGNTEAFF. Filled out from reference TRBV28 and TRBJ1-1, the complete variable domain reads DVKVTQSSRYLVKRTGEKVFLECVQDMDHENMFWYRQDPGLGLRLIYFSYDVKMKEKGDIPEGYSVSREKKERFSLILESASTNQTSMYLCASIEAGGNTEAFFGQGTRLTVV.

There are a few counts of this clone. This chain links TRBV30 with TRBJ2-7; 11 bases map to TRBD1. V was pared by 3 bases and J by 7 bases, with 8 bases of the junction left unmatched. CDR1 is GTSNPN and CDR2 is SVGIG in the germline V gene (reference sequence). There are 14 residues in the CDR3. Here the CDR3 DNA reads TGTGCCTGGAGGCTGGCGGGGACAGGGGGGGAGCAGTACTTC. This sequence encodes CAWRLAGTGGEQYF.

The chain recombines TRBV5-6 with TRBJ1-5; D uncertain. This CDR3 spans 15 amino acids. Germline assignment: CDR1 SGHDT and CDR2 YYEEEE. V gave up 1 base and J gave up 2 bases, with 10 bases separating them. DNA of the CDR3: TGTGCCAGCAGCTTGTTCGACATAGGCAATCAGCCCCAGCATTTT. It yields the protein CASSLFDIGNQPQHF. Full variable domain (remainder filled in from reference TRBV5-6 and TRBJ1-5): DAGVTQSPTHLIKTRGQQVTLRCSPKSGHDTVSWYQQALGQGPQFIFQYYEEEERQRGNFPDRFSGHQFPNYSSELNVNALLLGDSALYLCASSLFDIGNQPQHFGDGTRLSIL.

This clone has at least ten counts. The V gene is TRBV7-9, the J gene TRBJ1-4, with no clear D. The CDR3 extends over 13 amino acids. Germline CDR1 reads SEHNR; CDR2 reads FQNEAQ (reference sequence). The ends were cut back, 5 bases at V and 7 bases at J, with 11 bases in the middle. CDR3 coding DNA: TGTGCCAGCAGCCTCCTCTTCGGTGAAAAACTGTTTTTT. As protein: CASSLLFGEKLFF.